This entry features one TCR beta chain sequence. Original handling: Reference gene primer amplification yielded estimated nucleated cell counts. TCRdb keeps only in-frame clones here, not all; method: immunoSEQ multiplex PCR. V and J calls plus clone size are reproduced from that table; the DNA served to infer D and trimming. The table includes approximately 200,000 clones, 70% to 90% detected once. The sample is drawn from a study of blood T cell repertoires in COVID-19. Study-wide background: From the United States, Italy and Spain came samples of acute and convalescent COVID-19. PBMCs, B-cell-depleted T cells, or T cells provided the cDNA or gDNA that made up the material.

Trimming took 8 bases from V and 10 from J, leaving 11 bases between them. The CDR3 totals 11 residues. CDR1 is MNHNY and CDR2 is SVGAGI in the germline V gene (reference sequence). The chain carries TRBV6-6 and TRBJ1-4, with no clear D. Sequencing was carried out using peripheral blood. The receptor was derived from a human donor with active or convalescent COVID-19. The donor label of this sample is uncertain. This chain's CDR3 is CASLGFRKLFF. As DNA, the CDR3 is TGTGCCAGCCTCGGGTTCCGAAAACTGTTTTTT.